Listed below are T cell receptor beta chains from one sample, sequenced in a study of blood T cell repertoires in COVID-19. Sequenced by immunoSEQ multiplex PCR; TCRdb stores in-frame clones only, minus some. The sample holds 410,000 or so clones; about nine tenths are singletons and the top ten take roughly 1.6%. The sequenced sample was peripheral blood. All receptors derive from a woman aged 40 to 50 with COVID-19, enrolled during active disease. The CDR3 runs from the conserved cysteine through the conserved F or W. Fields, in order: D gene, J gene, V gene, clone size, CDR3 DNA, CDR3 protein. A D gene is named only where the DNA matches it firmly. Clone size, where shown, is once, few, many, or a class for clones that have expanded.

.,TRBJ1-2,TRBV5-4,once,TGTGCCAGCAGCCTCCCCCAGGGTAACTTCCAGGGCTACACCTTC,CASSLPQGNFQGYTF
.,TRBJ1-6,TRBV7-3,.,TGTGCCAGCAGCTTAACAGGGGGTGGTTCACCCCTCCACTTT,CASSLTGGGSPLHF
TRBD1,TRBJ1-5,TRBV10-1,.,TGCGCCAGCAGTGAGGGACGAGGACAGGGGGCCTCAAATCAGCCCCAGCATTTT,CASSEGRGQGASNQPQHF
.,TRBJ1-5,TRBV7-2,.,TGTGCCAGCAGTTTGGAGGGTCTAGCGCATCAGCCCCAGCATTTT,CASSLEGLAHQPQHF
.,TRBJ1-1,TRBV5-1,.,TGCGCCAGCAGCCCCTGGGAGGGGAACACTGAAGCTTTCTTT,CASSPWEGNTEAFF
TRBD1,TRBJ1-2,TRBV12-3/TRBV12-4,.,TGTGCCAGCAGGGGGGACAGGTACTATGGCTACACCTTC,CASRGDRYYGYTF
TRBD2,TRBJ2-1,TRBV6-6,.,TGTGCCAGCAGTCGAATACTAGCGGGGGGGCTAGGCGATGAGCAGTTCTTC,CASSRILAGGLGDEQFF
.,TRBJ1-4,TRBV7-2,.,TGTGCCAGCAGCCTCCGGGGGGGGTCAACTAATGAAAAACTGTTTTTT,CASSLRGGSTNEKLFF
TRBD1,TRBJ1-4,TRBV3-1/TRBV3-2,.,TGTGCCAGCAGCCACCCGACAGGGGGCGGCGCAACTAATGAAAAACTGTTTTTT,CASSHPTGGGATNEKLFF
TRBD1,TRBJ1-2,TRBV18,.,TGTGCCAGCTCACCACTAAGGGACAGTAACTATGGCTACACCTTC,CASSPLRDSNYGYTF
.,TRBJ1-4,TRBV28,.,TGTGCCAGCATTACGGCAGGGGCTAATGAAAAACTGTTTTTT,CASITAGANEKLFF
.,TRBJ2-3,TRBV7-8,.,TGTGCCAGCAGCTTAACTTGGTCCTCCTACACAGATACGCAGTATTTT,CASSLTWSSYTDTQYF
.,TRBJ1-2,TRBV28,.,TGTGCCAGCAGTGTACATACAGGGAACTATGGCTACACCTTC,CASSVHTGNYGYTF
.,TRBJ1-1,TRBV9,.,TGTGCCAGCAGCCCGGGACTTCTGGGGGGTAAGACTGAAGCTTTCTTT,CASSPGLLGGKTEAFF
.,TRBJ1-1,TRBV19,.,TGTGCCAGTAGCTACAGGCGGGGGAACACTGAAGCTTTCTTT,CASSYRRGNTEAFF
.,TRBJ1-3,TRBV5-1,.,TGCGCCAGCAGCCACTCCGGGCAGGGTGTTGCGTCGAGAAACACCATATATTTT,CASSHSGQGVASRNTIYF
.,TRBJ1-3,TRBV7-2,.,TGTGCCAGCAGCTTAGACAGAAGATTAGGAAACACCATATATTTT,CASSLDRRLGNTIYF
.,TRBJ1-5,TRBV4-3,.,TGCGCCAGCAGCCAAGATATCGGCGGGACCCAGACGCCCCAGCATTTT,CASSQDIGGTQTPQHF
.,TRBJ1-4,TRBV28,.,TGTGCCAGCAGTTTCATAGCGGGAGTGCGGGAAAAACTGTTTTTT,CASSFIAGVREKLFF
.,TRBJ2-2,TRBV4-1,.,TGCGCCAGCAGCCCCTCTGCCCAGGTTGGGCGGGAGCTGTTTTTT,CASSPSAQVGRELFF
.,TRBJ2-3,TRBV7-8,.,TGTGCCAGCAGCTTAGCAGGTGGATGGTCAGGAATATGGGCAGATACGCAGTATTTT,CASSLAGGWSGIWADTQYF
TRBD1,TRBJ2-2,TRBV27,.,TGTGCCAGCAGTTTACATTTACGGCCGGGACAGGGACTTGAAACCGGGGAGCTGTTTTTT,CASSLHLRPGQGLETGELFF
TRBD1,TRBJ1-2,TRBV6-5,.,TGTGCCAGCAGGAGGGGGCCTTATGGCTACACCTTC,CASRRGPYGYTF
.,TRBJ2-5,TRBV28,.,TGTGCCAGCAGCCACACCGTTCAAGAGACCCAGTACTTC,CASSHTVQETQYF
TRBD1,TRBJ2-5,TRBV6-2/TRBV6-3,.,TGTGCCAGCAGTTACCTCGCCGGGACAGGGCGCCAAGAGACCCAGTACTTC,CASSYLAGTGRQETQYF
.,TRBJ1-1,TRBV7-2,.,TGTGCCAGCAGCTTAGGTCTGCTAGGGCACCGGGGGTTT,CASSLGLLGHRGF
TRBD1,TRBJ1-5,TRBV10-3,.,TGTGCCATCAGTGAGTCGACAGGGGCAGATCAGCCCCAGCATTTT,CAISESTGADQPQHF
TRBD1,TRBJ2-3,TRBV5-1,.,TGCGCCAGCACCCCAGGGGGTCGAGGGGATACGCAGTATTTT,CASTPGGRGDTQYF
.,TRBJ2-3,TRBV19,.,TGTGCCACTTCCTGGAGGCAGGGAGGAGATACGCAGTATTTT,CATSWRQGGDTQYF
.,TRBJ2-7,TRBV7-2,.,TGTGCCAGCAGCCAAAGGGACACCCTCTCCTACGAGCAGTACTTC,CASSQRDTLSYEQYF
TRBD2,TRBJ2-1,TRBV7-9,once,TGTGCCAGCAGCTTAGCGCGCACTAGCGGGGGGCCCAACAATGAGCAGTTCTTC,CASSLARTSGGPNNEQFF
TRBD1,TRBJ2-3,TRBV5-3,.,TGTGCCAGAGCCCTACCGGACAGGGGTACAGATACGCAGTATTTT,CARALPDRGTDTQYF